What follows are 30 T cell receptor beta chains derived from one specimen sequenced in a study of blood T cell repertoires in COVID-19. Using immunoSEQ multiplex PCR, the repertoire was profiled, and TCRdb retains in-frame clones only, with some absent. The sample shows 150,000 to 250,000 clones, roughly 77% of them seen only once. The sequenced material came from peripheral blood. These TCRs come from a woman in her forties with COVID-19, enrolled during active disease.

This clone was observed once. V gene TRBV11-1 combines with J gene TRBJ2-7; tentatively, D is TRBD2 (6 bases). The V gene's germline CDR1 is SGHAT and CDR2 FQDESV (reference sequence). Trimming stripped 4 bases from V and 4 bases from J, with 20 bases between. The CDR3 covers 16 residues. CDR3 sequence reads: CASSSYLGGDRYEQYF. The CDR3 DNA reads TGTGCCAGCAGCTCATACCTGGGCGGGGATCGATACGAGCAGTACTTC.

V is TRBV27 and J is TRBJ2-1; 8 nucleotides match TRBD2. Germline CDR1 reads MNHEY; CDR2 reads SMNVEV (reference sequence). The CDR3 consists of 15 residues. Trimming at V came to 4 bases and at J to 4 bases, leaving 6 bases not matched to a gene. CDR3 region: CASSSRTSRYNEQFF. Written as DNA, the CDR3 is TGTGCCAGCAGTTCCCGGACTAGCCGTTACAATGAGCAGTTCTTC.

The chain carries TRBV27 and TRBJ2-1, with D possibly being TRBD1 (6 bases). Germline CDR1 reads MNHEY; CDR2 reads SMNVEV (reference sequence). The CDR3 extends over 13 amino acids. With 6 bases removed from V and 9 bases from J, the gap between germline ends came to 15 bases. CDR3 sequence (DNA): TGTGCCAGCAGAAAACAGGGTTTGGGTGAGCAGTTCTTC. Residues: CASRKQGLGEQFF.

The V and J genes are TRBV6-2 or TRBV6-3 and TRBJ1-5, with TRBD1 matching 9 bases. Losses at the gene ends were 4 bases for V and 3 bases for J; bases not matched to a gene: 4. This CDR3 region has 15 residues. Germline lookup yields CDR1 MNHEY and CDR2 SVGEGT. CDR3 bases: TGTGCCAGCAGTTGGGACAGGGAAATCAATCAGCCCCAGCATTTT. As protein: CASSWDREINQPQHF.

This chain links TRBV18 with TRBJ2-7; 11 bases are shared with TRBD2. The V gene end was trimmed by 4 bases and the J gene end by 3 bases; junction bases not matched to a gene: 8. The CDR3 extends over 16 amino acids. Germline V gene sequence: CDR1 KGHSH, CDR2 LQKENI. The DNA for the CDR3 is TGTGCCAGCTCACGAGTAACTAGCGGGGGTAACTACGAGCAGTACTTC. Encoded protein: CASSRVTSGGNYEQYF.

The chain carries TRBV10-3 and TRBJ2-7; TRBD2 aligns across 7 bases. Germline CDR1 is ENHRY and CDR2 is SYGVKD. V shed 11 bases and J 3 bases; nucleotides not matched to a gene: 10. The CDR3 is 13 amino acids. This CDR3 is CASWGGEDYEQYF. The CDR3 DNA follows: TGTGCCTCCTGGGGAGGGGAAGACTACGAGCAGTACTTC.

The chain carries TRBV6-2 or TRBV6-3 and TRBJ1-5; 8 bases fit TRBD1. V gave up 3 bases and J gave up 5 bases; unmatched junction bases: 6. The CDR3 sequence is 15 residues long. Germline V gene lookup returns CDR1 MNHEY and CDR2 SVGEGT. DNA of the CDR3: TGTGCCAGCAGTTATAGACAGGGGATCCATCAGCCCCAGCATTTT. Residues: CASSYRQGIHQPQHF.

The chain has TRBV6-2 or TRBV6-3 and TRBJ1-6; 9 positions match TRBD1. Germline CDR1 is MNHEY and CDR2 is SVGEGT. The junction had 8 bases not matched to a gene; V was cut back by 4 bases and J by 7 bases. The CDR3 length is 16 residues. The CDR3 reads CASSLQGATYNSPLHF. In DNA, the CDR3 is TGTGCCAGCAGTTTACAGGGGGCGACGTACAATTCACCCCTCCACTTT.

This clone was observed a single time. J is TRBJ2-1 and V is TRBV12-3 or TRBV12-4, with D tentatively TRBD1 (5 bases). V was cut by 1 base and J by 15 bases, with 13 bases left in between. CDR3 size: 12 residues. Here the CDR3 DNA reads TGTGCCAGCAGTTTAGGGCCAGGGATGGTGTTCTTC. Translation: CASSLGPGMVFF.

The chain carries TRBV29-1 and TRBJ1-2; 12 nucleotides align to TRBD1. CDR1 and CDR2 (germline): SQVTM, ANQGSEA. Trimming at V came to 3 bases and at J to 9 bases, leaving 8 bases not matched to a gene. The CDR3 totals 14 residues. The CDR3: CSVDSWGQGASYTF. DNA for the CDR3: TGCAGCGTTGACTCGTGGGGACAGGGGGCGAGCTACACCTTC.

The genes are TRBV7-7 and TRBJ2-1; D unresolved. There are 16 residues in the CDR3. CDR1 is SSHAT and CDR2 is FNYEAQ in the germline V gene (reference sequence). Trimming left V 6 bases short and J 5 bases short, with 20 bases between. The DNA of the CDR3 is TGTGCCAGCAGTCAACTACCATTATCGATGAACAATGAGCAGTTCTTC. This encodes CASSQLPLSMNNEQFF.

The chain couples TRBV23-1 to TRBJ1-5; D ambiguous. TRBV23-1 belongs to the ORF category, with a function that is uncertain. The CDR3 is 17 amino acids. Trimming removed 0 bases at V and 3 bases at J, with 15 bases between. The CDR3 is CASSQSRDTLFNQPQHF. The CDR3 DNA reads as TGCGCCAGCAGTCAATCCAGAGACACTCTTTTCAATCAGCCCCAGCATTTT.

The chain employs TRBV15 and TRBJ1-3; TRBD1 is a possible D gene (5 bases). The CDR3 covers 13 residues. The V and J ends lost 5 bases and 3 bases respectively, with 8 bases between them. The germline V gene encodes CDR1 LNHNV and CDR2 YYDKDF (reference sequence). The CDR3 is CATSVRVGNTIYF. CDR3 in DNA: TGTGCCACCAGCGTCAGGGTTGGAAACACCATATATTTT.

A few counts support this clone. The chain is built from TRBV10-2 and TRBJ1-5, with 11 bases fitting TRBD1. This CDR3 is 14 amino acids long. Germline CDR1 is WSHSY and CDR2 is SAAADI. Trimming removed 7 bases from V and 6 bases from J; junction bases left unmatched: 5. Here the CDR3 DNA reads TGCGCCAGCACAGGACAGGGGGCGAGTCAGCCCCAGCATTTT. The encoded protein is CASTGQGASQPQHF.

The V and J genes are TRBV11-2 and TRBJ2-7; TRBD1 agrees at 7 bases. V lost 6 bases and J lost 0; bases outside the gene matches: 5. CDR1 and CDR2 from the germline V gene are SGHAT and FQNNGV. This CDR3 is 14 amino acids long. The CDR3 protein is CASSRNRGSYEQYF. The DNA of the CDR3 is TGTGCCAGCAGTCGCAACAGGGGCTCCTACGAGCAGTACTTC.

The rearrangement joins TRBV11-2 to TRBJ1-5; possible D gene TRBD1, 5 bases. Deletions cut 0 bases from V and 4 bases from J, with 10 bases between. Germline V CDR1 and CDR2: SGHAT, FQNNGV. This CDR3 has 15 amino acids. Here the CDR3 reads CASSLDRGVNQPQHF. Written as DNA, the CDR3 is TGTGCCAGCAGCTTAGATCGGGGGGTGAATCAGCCCCAGCATTTT. The complete variable domain, with remaining parts taken from reference TRBV11-2 and TRBJ1-5, reads EAGVAQSPRYKIIEKRQSVAFWCNPISGHATLYWYQQILGQGPKLLIQFQNNGVVDDSQLPKDRFSAERLKGVDSTLKIQPAKLEDSAVYLCASSLDRGVNQPQHFGDGTRLSIL.

This clone was detected only a few times. The chain has TRBV2 and TRBJ2-7, with 8 bases aligning to TRBD1. V shed 8 bases and J 6 bases; nucleotides not matched to a gene: 3. The CDR3 runs 11 residues. CDR1 is SNHLY, CDR2 FYNNEI, per germline. CDR3 sequence reads: CASGTGGEQYF. The CDR3 DNA sequence: TGTGCCAGCGGAACAGGGGGCGAGCAGTACTTC.

The gene calls are TRBV5-1 and TRBJ2-5; 8 nucleotides match TRBD2. From germline, CDR1 is SGHRS and CDR2 YFSETQ. This CDR3 is built from 15 residues. V shed 4 bases, J shed 4 bases, and the junction held 9 bases outside the gene matches. The CDR3 region is CASSRLGGAGETQYF. In nucleotides, the CDR3 is TGCGCCAGCAGCCGCCTCGGGGGGGCGGGAGAGACCCAGTACTTC.

This chain joins TRBV15 and TRBJ2-1; 11 bases are shared with TRBD2. The CDR3 runs to 18 residues. The ends lost 0 bases at V and 5 bases at J; junction bases unmatched: 9. CDR1 and CDR2 from the germline V gene are LNHNV and YYDKDF (reference sequence). The CDR3 sequence: CATSRDTVAGGSNNEQFF. The CDR3 bases are TGTGCCACCAGCAGAGATACGGTAGCGGGAGGGTCTAACAATGAGCAGTTCTTC.

In nucleotides, the CDR3 is TGTGCCAGTAGTATAACAGGGGGCTTTGGCTACACCTTC. Residues: CASSITGGFGYTF. The rearrangement joins TRBV19 to TRBJ1-2; TRBD1 agrees at 9 bases. CDR1 is LNHDA and CDR2 is SQIVND in the germline V gene (reference sequence). With V trimmed by 2 bases and J by 7 bases, 2 bases remained unmatched. This CDR3 is built from 13 residues.

The chain employs TRBV27 and TRBJ2-5; 8 bases are a match to TRBD2. CDR1 is MNHEY and CDR2 is SMNVEV in the germline V gene (reference sequence). The CDR3 loop spans 15 amino acids. Trimming removed 6 bases from V and 4 bases from J; junction bases left unmatched: 10. The CDR3 region has the DNA TGTGCCAGCAGATCCGTCGCGGGAGGTATAGAGACCCAGTACTTC. It specifies CASRSVAGGIETQYF.

The chain couples TRBV30 to TRBJ1-1, with TRBD1 identical over 8 bases. With V trimmed by 6 bases and J by 6 bases, 9 bases remained unmatched. Germline CDR1 GTSNPN, CDR2 SVGIG (reference sequence). CDR3 length: 13 residues. DNA of the CDR3: TGTGCCTGCTGGAGGGACAGGCCCTCTGAAGCTTTCTTT. Amino acids: CACWRDRPSEAFF.

The sample holds many counts of this clone. The chain is built from TRBV9 and TRBJ1-6; 11 bases match TRBD1. The junction had 8 bases not matched to a gene; V was cut back by 2 bases and J by 7 bases. The length of the CDR3 is 17 residues. Per the germline V gene, CDR1 is SGDLS and CDR2 is YYNGEE. CDR3 sequence reads: CASSVTTRTGGNSPLHF. CDR3 bases: TGTGCCAGCAGCGTGACGACTAGGACAGGGGGCAATTCACCCCTCCACTTT.

The gene calls are TRBV5-1 and TRBJ1-2; D perhaps matches TRBD1 (6 bases). Trimming stripped 1 base from V and 8 bases from J, with 24 bases between. Per germline, CDR1 SGHRS and CDR2 YFSETQ. The CDR3 is 17 amino acids. The CDR3 reads CASSLQSLAGELSGYTF. DNA for the CDR3: TGCGCCAGCAGCTTGCAGAGCCTCGCAGGGGAGTTGAGCGGCTACACCTTC.

The V gene is TRBV6-6, the J gene TRBJ2-7; D uncertain. With 5 bases removed from V and 0 bases from J, the gap between germline ends came to 20 bases. This CDR3 region has 17 residues. CDR1 and CDR2 from the germline V gene are MNHNY and SVGAGI (reference sequence). This chain's CDR3 is CASSQWAPSLSSYEQYF. In nucleotides, the CDR3 is TGTGCCAGCAGTCAATGGGCCCCCAGTCTAAGCTCCTACGAGCAGTACTTC.

The J gene is TRBJ2-7, the V gene TRBV18; a weak D match, TRBD1 (7 bases). Germline assignment: CDR1 KGHSH and CDR2 LQKENI. With 2 bases removed from V and 5 bases from J, the gap between germline ends came to 13 bases. CDR3 length equals 14 residues. The CDR3 sequence: CASSPKTGRHEQYF. CDR3 sequence (DNA): TGTGCCAGCTCACCAAAGACAGGGAGGCACGAGCAGTACTTC.

The gene calls are TRBV29-1 and TRBJ2-1; D may be TRBD2 (5 bases). CDR3 size: 13 residues. The V and J ends lost 4 bases and 8 bases respectively, with 15 bases between them. Germline values: CDR1 SQVTM, CDR2 ANQGSEA. CDR3 protein: CSVVGGRIDEQFF. CDR3 bases: TGCAGCGTTGTTGGTGGGAGAATCGATGAGCAGTTCTTC.

The rearrangement links TRBV10-3 to TRBJ1-3, with TRBD1 identical over 10 bases. Trimming at V came to 9 bases and at J to 0 bases, leaving 11 bases not matched to a gene. This CDR3 is built from 17 residues. Germline lookup yields CDR1 ENHRY and CDR2 SYGVKD. This CDR3 is CAIQGTGARGSGNTIYF. In DNA form, the CDR3 reads TGTGCCATTCAAGGGACAGGGGCAAGAGGCTCTGGAAACACCATATATTTT.

This clone was found many times. The V call is TRBV5-1, the J call TRBJ2-7; 7 bases are a match to TRBD1. Per germline, CDR1 SGHRS and CDR2 YFSETQ. CDR3 length equals 13 residues. V was pared by 3 bases and J by 3 bases, with 3 bases of the junction left unmatched. The CDR3: CASSWGQSYEQYF. Here the CDR3 DNA reads TGCGCCAGCAGCTGGGGACAGAGCTACGAGCAGTACTTC.

J is TRBJ2-1 and V is TRBV7-9; 11 nucleotides line up with TRBD2. CDR3 size: 15 residues. V gave up 3 bases and J gave up 9 bases; unmatched junction bases: 7. In germline, CDR1 is SEHNR, CDR2 FQNEAQ (reference sequence). The CDR3, as DNA: TGTGCCAGCAGCTTGCGACTAGCGGGGTGGGGTGAGCAGTTCTTC. The encoded protein is CASSLRLAGWGEQFF.